These T cell receptor beta chains were read from a single sample in a study of T-cell reconstitution after alpha-beta-depleted transplantation in children. MiXCR, run by TCRdb on the PCR reads, gives a single entry per CDR3 protein. Among around 670,000 distinct CDR3 sequences, around 13% were seen once, and the ten largest hold around 0.79%. The sequenced sample was PBMCs, obtained before TCRalphabeta/CD19-depleted stem cell transplant. Receptors originate from a girl aged 2-10 years with congenital amegakaryocytic thrombocytopenia, due to receive a stem cell transplant. Each CDR3 is given without its conserved first and last residue. Only some rows state a clone size, as once, few, many or a class for expanded clones.

>once|TRBV9|TRBJ2-7
ASWPDEQY
>many|TRBV12-3/TRBV12-4|TRBJ2-4
ASSSQSKNIQY
>few|TRBV15|TRBJ1-5
ATSRAAGEPQH
>few|TRBV7-2|TRBJ2-5
ASSLESGLYQTQY
>many|TRBV7-2|TRBJ1-1
ASSLVMGTEAF
>few|TRBV30|TRBJ1-2
AWTLGYYGYT
>.|TRBV7-9|TRBJ2-7
ASSSRRGNDEQY
>few|TRBV12-3/TRBV12-4|TRBJ1-5
ATLTAGEYNQPQH
>few|TRBV7-9|TRBJ1-6
ASSVYRDQPLH
>.|TRBV5-1|TRBJ2-1
ASSLTESGSPDNEQF
>few|TRBV18|TRBJ1-2
ASSPREARLYGYT
>few|TRBV5-1|TRBJ2-2
ASSPWDTGELF
>.|TRBV6-1|TRBJ2-5
ASRPVWGLQETQY
>few|TRBV5-1|TRBJ2-1
ASSLEGQGAPLEQF
>many|TRBV5-1|TRBJ2-7
ASSKAGSYEQY
>many|TRBV10-3|TRBJ2-3
AISESKVRDYITDTQY
>many|TRBV27|TRBJ1-4
ASSLARGNEKLF
>many|TRBV5-1|TRBJ2-1
ASSLVASSSSYNEQF
>.|TRBV6-1|TRBJ2-7
ASSGLGQGGLNEQY
>.|TRBV5-6|TRBJ2-1
ASSLRAYGDYNEQF
>.|TRBV5-1|TRBJ2-1
ASSLALAGSYNEQF
>many|TRBV11-1|TRBJ2-1
ASSRHPSHNEQF
>.|TRBV24-1|TRBJ2-2
ATSRRGGELF
>many|TRBV15|TRBJ2-7
ATSRDPSYEQY
>.|TRBV29-1|TRBJ2-1
SVEDRRETSVNNEQF
>many|TRBV12-3/TRBV12-4|TRBJ2-1
ASSPKTGWDEQF
>many|TRBV5-1|TRBJ2-3
ASSLGGTDTQY
>many|TRBV20-1|TRBJ2-3
SATWREGVSGAQY
>many|TRBV29-1|TRBJ2-3
SVAPAGGDTQY
>many|TRBV20-1|TRBJ2-7
SAHRGSYEQY
>.|TRBV20-1|TRBJ2-1
SARDTNGLEPYNEQF
>few|TRBV28|TRBJ2-7
ASSTDRVSYEQY
>.|TRBV6-1|TRBJ2-3
ASGRDGYTDTQY
>few|TRBV5-4|TRBJ2-1
ASRMRLDDDEQF
>many|TRBV20-1|TRBJ1-2
SASLKGRDYT
>.|TRBV11-2|TRBJ1-1
ASSFEAGLNTEAF
>many|TRBV7-9|TRBJ1-2
ASSLDQDNGGFT
>many|TRBV7-9|TRBJ2-7
ASIPTGSSGYEQY
>few|TRBV20-1|TRBJ1-1
SAARTGQMNTEAF
>few|TRBV7-9|TRBJ1-1
ASSFSDEIGAF
>.|TRBV7-9|TRBJ1-6
ASSLIEGGGNSPLH
>many|TRBV5-1|TRBJ1-1
ASSLMTSGLVNTEAF
>many|TRBV7-2|TRBJ2-2
ASSLAPVTGELF
>many|TRBV29-1|TRBJ2-1
SVEGGSLPYNEQF